The 32 T cell receptor beta chains listed next were all sequenced from one sample in a study of blood T cells in healthy people across ages. A J-beta primer mix and a sample-barcoded 5' primer were used in a second PCR of roughly 6 to 12 cycles. Using its own MiXCR run on the 5' RACE reads, TCRdb lists one record per CDR3 protein. The table has about 640,000 distinct CDR3 sequences, roughly 50% seen once; the top ten hold over 35%. The sample taken for sequencing was blood. The receptors originated from a man aged 55 to 70 in good health.

A few counts support this clonotype. V gene TRBV4-1 combines with J gene TRBJ2-5; D perhaps matches TRBD2 (6 bases). The CDR3 totals 15 residues. Per the germline V gene, CDR1 is MGHRA and CDR2 is YSYEKL. V was trimmed by 4 bases and J by 2 bases, leaving 14 bases between them. The CDR3 coding sequence is TGCGCCAGCAGCCTGGGACTCCAAAGGCAAGAGACCCAGTACTTC. It yields the protein CASSLGLQRQETQYF.

J is TRBJ2-7 and V is TRBV28; D is possibly TRBD1 (6 bases). Trimming took off 5 bases at V and 4 bases at J, with 18 bases between the two ends. The CDR3 has 15 residues. Germline-derived CDR1 and CDR2 are MDHEN and SYDVKM. The CDR3 here is CASSPGAADLYEQYF. CDR3 sequence (DNA): TGTGCCAGCAGTCCAGGGGCGGCCGACCTTTACGAGCAGTACTTC.

This rearrangement joins TRBV11-2 to TRBJ2-5; D tentatively reads TRBD1 or TRBD2 (6 bases each). The J call is doubtful: the DNA matches TRBJ2-7 better. CDR3 length equals 14 residues. Germline CDR1 is SGHAT and CDR2 is FQNNGV. CDR3 coding DNA: TGTGCCAGCAGCTTAAATCTGGGGGGCCACGAGCAGTACTTC. It is translated as CASSLNLGGHEQYF.

The DNA for the CDR3 is TGTGCCAGCAGTTTAGCTGGAGGCTCACAGGGAAACGCGCAGTTCTTC. This sequence encodes CASSLAGGSQGNAQFF. V and J are TRBV28 and TRBJ2-1, with D tentatively TRBD1 (6 bases). The CDR3 sequence is 16 residues long. Germline CDR1 reads MDHEN; CDR2 reads SYDVKM. V lost 2 bases and J 12 bases, leaving 23 bases between the germline ends.

V gene TRBV3-1 combines with J gene TRBJ1-6; a possible D gene is TRBD1 (6 bases). This CDR3 region has 15 residues. Germline loops: CDR1 LGHDT, CDR2 YNNKEL (reference sequence). Trimming took 4 bases from V and 9 from J, leaving 16 bases between them. The CDR3: CASSPNTGRSSPLHF. DNA for the CDR3: TGTGCCAGCAGCCCAAATACAGGGCGAAGTTCACCCCTCCACTTT.

This chain links TRBV10-3 with TRBJ2-3; 9 bases are shared with TRBD1. V shed 11 bases and J 7 bases; nucleotides not matched to a gene: 10. The CDR3 runs to 13 residues. From germline, CDR1 is ENHRY and CDR2 SYGVKD. The CDR3 DNA reads as TGTGCCTCCCAACCGACAGGGGGAAATACGCAGTATTTT. Residues: CASQPTGGNTQYF.

The chain uses TRBV14 and TRBJ1-4, with 7 nucleotides matching TRBD1. This CDR3 is 16 amino acids long. Germline V gene data show CDR1 as SGHDN and CDR2 as FVKESK. Losses at the gene ends were 0 bases for V and 7 bases for J; bases not matched to a gene: 8. The CDR3 bases are TGTGCCAGCAGCCAAGATATAACAGGGGCTCGTGAAAAACTGTTTTTT. Translating it yields CASSQDITGAREKLFF.

The sample holds a few counts of this clonotype. This sequence joins TRBV10-3 and TRBJ2-1, with 8 bases identical to TRBD2. Per germline, CDR1 ENHRY and CDR2 SYGVKD. The CDR3 sequence is 13 residues long. Trimming removed 6 bases from V and 7 bases from J; junction bases left unmatched: 5. The CDR3 protein is CAIRVSGENEQFF. The CDR3 nucleotides read TGTGCCATCAGGGTTAGCGGGGAAAATGAGCAGTTCTTC.

This clonotype came up a few times. The rearrangement joins TRBV10-3 to TRBJ2-5, with 11 bases identical to TRBD1. Germline V lookup: CDR1 ENHRY, CDR2 SYGVKD. The CDR3 runs 14 residues. The junction had 1 base not matched to a gene; V was cut back by 3 bases and J by 4 bases. The CDR3 bases are TGTGCCATCAGTGATGGGACAGGGGGAGAGACCCAGTACTTC. Encoded protein: CAISDGTGGETQYF.

The rearrangement joins TRBV11-2 to TRBJ2-5, with a weak D call TRBD1 (5 bases). Germline lookup yields CDR1 SGHAT and CDR2 FQNNGV. The CDR3 is made up of 14 amino acids. V was clipped by 5 bases and J by 5 bases, with 15 bases between them. The CDR3 spells CASSHVGRSETQYF. The CDR3 DNA reads as TGTGCCAGCAGCCATGTGGGGCGGTCCGAGACCCAGTACTTC. Complete variable domain (other parts from reference TRBV11-2 and TRBJ2-5): EAGVAQSPRYKIIEKRQSVAFWCNPISGHATLYWYQQILGQGPKLLIQFQNNGVVDDSQLPKDRFSAERLKGVDSTLKIQPAKLEDSAVYLCASSHVGRSETQYFGPGTRLLVL.

This chain connects TRBV11-2 to TRBJ2-3; D may be TRBD1 (5 bases). The CDR3 is 13 amino acids. In germline, CDR1 is SGHAT, CDR2 FQNNGV. V dropped 6 bases and J dropped 1 base, with 8 bases sitting between them. In nucleotides, the CDR3 is TGTGCCAGCAGGGTAGGGGGCACAGATACGCAGTATTTT. Protein sequence: CASRVGGTDTQYF.

This clonotype was counted only a few times. The chain uses TRBV2 and TRBJ2-5; a weak D match, TRBD2 (6 bases). The DNA end is more similar to TRBJ2-7, so the J call may be wrong. This CDR3 is 14 amino acids long. Looked up from germline, CDR1 is SNHLY and CDR2 is FYNNEI. CDR3 sequence (DNA): TGTGCCAGCAGTGAAGCACTAGCTGATTACGAGCAGTACTTC. This gives the protein CASSEALADYEQYF.

This sequence joins TRBV20-1 and TRBJ2-2, with D perhaps matching TRBD2 (6 bases). The V gene's germline CDR1 is DFQATT and CDR2 SNEGSKA (reference sequence). Between the trimmed V and J ends, which lost 7 bases and 7 bases, there was a span of 10 bases. The CDR3 has 11 residues. For the CDR3, the DNA is TGCAGTGGCGGGGTCGGCGGGGAGCTGTTTTTT. Translated, it gives CSGGVGGELFF.

The rearrangement links TRBV5-1 to TRBJ2-5; no clear D. The CDR3 runs 16 residues. Trimming removed 0 bases from V and 1 base from J, with 13 bases in between. Germline CDR1 SGHRS, CDR2 YFSETQ. CDR3 DNA: TGCGCCAGCAGCTTGGCTTTCGGCCAGACCCAAGAGACCCAGTACTTC. This sequence encodes CASSLAFGQTQETQYF.

This chain joins TRBV29-1 and TRBJ2-1; D is unclear. Germline V gene lookup returns CDR1 SQVTM and CDR2 ANQGSEA. This CDR3 region has 13 residues. V was clipped by 3 bases and J by 0 bases, with 6 bases between them. The CDR3 here is CSVEIYSYNEQFF. CDR3 sequence (DNA): TGCAGCGTTGAGATATACTCCTACAATGAGCAGTTCTTC.

The chain employs TRBV9 and TRBJ1-1; D remains unclear. This CDR3 comprises 14 residues. Per germline, CDR1 SGDLS and CDR2 YYNGEE. Trimming removed 0 bases from V and 1 base from J, with 7 bases in between. CDR3 sequence reads: CASSVAGSNTEAFF. DNA for the CDR3: TGTGCCAGCAGCGTAGCGGGATCGAACACTGAAGCTTTCTTT.

This chain connects TRBV14 to TRBJ1-6; D not certain. V lost 5 bases, J lost 4 bases, and 6 bases lay in between. The CDR3 spans 13 residues. CDR1 is SGHDN and CDR2 is FVKESK in the germline V gene. The CDR3: CASSFNYNSPLHF. CDR3 coding DNA: TGTGCCAGCAGCTTTAATTATAATTCACCCCTCCACTTT.

The chain carries TRBV10-1 and TRBJ2-5; D possibly corresponds to TRBD1 (6 bases). The V end lost 3 bases, the J end lost 4 bases, and 12 bases lay between the germline ends. Germline CDR1 reads WNHNN; CDR2 reads SYGVQD (reference sequence). The CDR3 contains 14 residues. CDR3 protein: CASSDRQAGETQYF. The DNA for the CDR3 is TGCGCCAGCAGTGATCGACAGGCGGGAGAGACCCAGTACTTC.

The rearrangement links TRBV27 to TRBJ2-7; 9 positions agree with TRBD1. Germline V gene data show CDR1 as MNHEY and CDR2 as SMNVEV (reference sequence). The CDR3 sequence is 15 residues long. Trimming took 7 bases from V and 2 from J; bases not matched to a gene: 9. The CDR3: CASTKGTGRTYEQYF. CDR3 sequence (DNA): TGTGCCAGCACCAAGGGGACAGGGCGTACCTACGAGCAGTACTTC.

Ten or more counts support this clonotype. V and J are TRBV3-1 and TRBJ2-7; 9 bases line up with TRBD1. CDR1 LGHDT and CDR2 YNNKEL come from the germline V gene (reference sequence). The CDR3 is 15 amino acids. With 5 bases clipped from V and 4 bases from J, the junction kept 9 bases outside the gene matches. The CDR3 DNA reads TGTGCCAGCAGCAGCCGGGACAGGGCGCCATACGAGCAGTACTTC. Its translation: CASSSRDRAPYEQYF.

The chain is built from TRBV10-3 and TRBJ1-1; 9 bases align to TRBD1. The CDR3 spans 14 residues. Germline V CDR1 and CDR2: ENHRY, SYGVKD. J gave up 1 base and V 4 bases, and 1 base lay outside the gene matches. The CDR3: CAISVTGGNTEAFF. The CDR3 bases are TGTGCCATCAGTGTGACAGGGGGGAACACTGAAGCTTTCTTT.

Remarks on this clonotype: A junction end diverges from the germline sequence, so it may reflect a read error. The chain joins TRBV5-1 to TRBJ2-7, with D maybe TRBD1 (6 bases). Looked up from germline, CDR1 is SGHRS and CDR2 is YFSETQ. The CDR3 runs 15 residues. The CDR3 nucleotides are TGCGCCAGTAGCTTGTTACAGGGTACGACCTACGAGCAGTACTTC. It yields the protein CASSLLQGTTYEQYF.

The chain uses TRBV20-1 and TRBJ2-1, with 9 nucleotides matching TRBD2. CDR1 and CDR2 (germline): DFQATT, SNEGSKA (reference sequence). Trimming took 8 bases from V and 8 from J; bases not matched to a gene: 10. CDR3 length equals 13 residues. CDR3 DNA: TGCAGTCCCTTTCGCGGGGGGGCGCATGAGCAGTTCTTC. This gives the protein CSPFRGGAHEQFF.

The chain uses TRBV20-1 and TRBJ1-5; D remains unclear. V lost 3 bases to trimming and J lost 2 bases, with 8 bases between them. This CDR3 region has 13 residues. The V gene's germline CDR1 is DFQATT and CDR2 SNEGSKA (reference sequence). This CDR3 is CSASDVGNQPQHF. The CDR3 DNA sequence: TGCAGTGCTAGTGATGTGGGCAATCAGCCCCAGCATTTT.

This clonotype was found a few times. The chain couples TRBV7-2 to TRBJ2-1; 14 bases fit TRBD2. Germline values: CDR1 SGHTA, CDR2 FQGNSA. The CDR3 totals 18 residues. Trimming removed 5 bases from V and 7 bases from J; junction bases left unmatched: 13. CDR3 sequence reads: CASSQYLGLAGVWNEQFF. The CDR3 DNA follows: TGTGCCAGCAGCCAATACCTGGGACTAGCGGGGGTGTGGAATGAGCAGTTCTTC.

This clonotype was recorded at least ten times. This chain joins TRBV10-3 and TRBJ1-2; 10 bases line up with TRBD1. Germline loops: CDR1 ENHRY, CDR2 SYGVKD. The CDR3 has 16 residues. Trimming cost V 6 bases and J 0 bases; bases outside gene matches: 7. The CDR3 sequence: CAIRRDRGLANYGYTF. CDR3 nucleotides: TGTGCCATCAGGCGGGACAGGGGCCTCGCTAACTATGGCTACACCTTC.

This clonotype has just a few counts. The V gene is TRBV20-1, the J gene TRBJ2-1; 12 nucleotides agree with TRBD1. Germline V lookup: CDR1 DFQATT, CDR2 SNEGSKA (reference sequence). The CDR3 has 14 amino acids. V gave up 5 bases and J gave up 10 bases; unmatched junction bases: 9. The CDR3 DNA is TGCAGTGCTCCCCGGGACAGGGGGCTCGGAGAGCAGTTCTTC. Protein sequence: CSAPRDRGLGEQFF.

The gene calls are TRBV12-3 or TRBV12-4 and TRBJ2-5; 7 bases are a match to TRBD2. The CDR3 is 11 residues long. The V gene end was trimmed by 5 bases and the J gene end by 11 bases; junction bases not matched to a gene: 5. This chain's CDR3 is CASSRGLQQYF. DNA for the CDR3: TGTGCCAGCAGTAGGGGACTACAGCAGTACTTC.

This clonotype occurred a few times. This chain connects TRBV18 to TRBJ2-4, with 7 positions matching TRBD2. Germline V gene lookup returns CDR1 KGHSH and CDR2 LQKENI. V was clipped by 5 bases and J by 5 bases; unmatched bases: 9. The CDR3 consists of 15 residues. CDR3 nucleotide sequence: TGTGCCAGCTCAGGGGAGAGCGGGAACCAAAACATTCAGTACTTC. Protein product: CASSGESGNQNIQYF.

A word on this clonotype: Being one base from a much bigger clone, this may be a read error. V gene TRBV7-2 combines with J gene TRBJ2-5; the match to TRBD1 covers 8 bases. The ends lost 5 bases at V and 13 bases at J; junction bases unmatched: 12. The CDR3 is 13 residues long. Germline V lookup: CDR1 SGHTA, CDR2 FQGNSA. CDR3 protein: CASSALRQGRRYF. CDR3 sequence (DNA): TGTGCCAGCAGCGCCCTCCGACAGGGGCGGCGGTACTTC.

The rearrangement joins TRBV4-2 to TRBJ2-3, with 11 nucleotides matching TRBD2. Germline CDR1 reads LGHNA; CDR2 reads YNFKEQ. V trimming: 0 bases; J trimming: 3 bases; junction bases outside the gene matches: 8. The CDR3 spans 18 residues. The CDR3 protein is CASSQDFQTSGETDTQYF. CDR3 bases: TGTGCCAGCAGCCAAGATTTCCAGACTAGCGGGGAAACAGATACGCAGTATTTT.

This clonotype was seen once. This chain connects TRBV7-2 to TRBJ1-2; a weak D match, TRBD1 (6 bases). The CDR3 covers 15 residues. The germline V gene has CDR1 SGHTA and CDR2 FQGNSA. The V end lost 0 bases, the J end lost 2 bases, and 10 bases lay between the germline ends. The CDR3 is CASSLAGQRNYGYTF. CDR3 in DNA: TGTGCCAGCAGCTTAGCCGGACAGAGAAACTATGGCTACACCTTC. Complete variable domain (other parts from reference TRBV7-2 and TRBJ1-2): GAGVSQSPSNKVTEKGKDVELRCDPISGHTALYWYRQSLGQGLEFLIYFQGNSAPDKSGLPSDRFSAERTGGSVSTLTIQRTQQEDSAVYLCASSLAGQRNYGYTFGSGTRLTVV.